The 12 T cell receptor beta chains presented below share a single source sample, sequenced in a study of control samples from healthy donors and cancer patients. Sequencing used immunoSEQ multiplex PCR; TCRdb keeps in-frame clones, though not all of them. This sample yields around 83,000 clones, of which 80% to 95% are seen a single time; around 1.3% belongs to the top ten. The sequenced sample consisted of PBMCs. All receptors come from a middle-aged woman with lung cancer.

The chain recombines TRBV6-5 with TRBJ2-6; TRBD1 aligns across 7 bases. CDR3 length: 15 amino acids. Trimming removed 6 bases from V and 3 bases from J; junction bases left unmatched: 5. From germline, CDR1 is MNHEY and CDR2 SVGAGI. CDR3 sequence: CASRATGLGANVLTF. DNA of the CDR3: TGTGCCAGCAGAGCGACAGGGCTTGGGGCCAACGTCCTGACTTTC.

The chain joins TRBV27 to TRBJ1-1; D is undetermined. CDR1 is MNHEY, CDR2 SMNVEV, per germline (reference sequence). CDR3 size: 14 residues. With 7 bases removed from V and 4 bases from J, the gap between germline ends came to 16 bases. The CDR3 DNA reads TGTGCCAGCACCCATTCCAGCCTTAGCACTGAAGCTTTCTTT. This translates into CASTHSSLSTEAFF.

V and J are TRBV4-1 and TRBJ2-7, with D perhaps TRBD2 (5 bases). Deletions cut 4 bases from V and 3 bases from J, with 25 bases between. CDR1 and CDR2 from the germline V gene are MGHRA and YSYEKL. This CDR3 has 18 amino acids. The chain's CDR3 is CASSLKEPVGVIHYEQYF. The CDR3 DNA sequence: TGCGCCAGCAGCCTCAAGGAGCCCGTCGGGGTGATACACTACGAGCAGTACTTC.

The chain is built from TRBV5-6 and TRBJ2-1, with D maybe TRBD1 (5 bases). Trimming stripped 1 base from V and 9 bases from J, with 5 bases between. Germline lookup yields CDR1 SGHDT and CDR2 YYEEEE. This CDR3 is 11 amino acids long. CDR3 DNA sequence: TGTGCCAGCAGCTTGAGGGGTGAGCAGTTCTTC. Translated: CASSLRGEQFF.

This chain connects TRBV19 to TRBJ1-5; no reliable D call. V was shortened by 2 bases and J by 2 bases, with 10 bases between the two germline ends. The CDR3 length is 15 residues. Germline V gene data show CDR1 as LNHDA and CDR2 as SQIVND (reference sequence). Written as DNA, the CDR3 is TGTGCCAGTAGTATACGGGCTCATGGCAATCAGCCCCAGCATTTT. Encoded protein: CASSIRAHGNQPQHF. The variable domain in full, completed from reference TRBV19 and TRBJ1-5, reads DGGITQSPKYLFRKEGQNVTLSCEQNLNHDAMYWYRQDPGQGLRLIYYSQIVNDFQKGDIAEGYSVSREKKESFPLTVTSAQKNPTAFYLCASSIRAHGNQPQHFGDGTRLSIL.

As to this clone: At one end, the junction sequence differs from germline, possibly due to a read error. The J gene is TRBJ2-3, the V gene TRBV7-9; 12 positions match TRBD2. The CDR3 extends over 15 amino acids. Germline V lookup: CDR1 SEHNR, CDR2 FQNEAQ (reference sequence). The CDR3 sequence is CASSLAGGNTDTQYF. CDR3 bases: TGTGCCAGCAGCCTAGCGGGGGGGAACACAGATACGCAGTATTTT. The variable domain in full, with the rest retrieved from reference TRBV7-9 and TRBJ2-3, is DTGVSQNPRHKITKRGQNVTFRCDPISEHNRLYWYRQTLGQGPEFLTYFQNEAQLEKSRLLSDRFSAERPKGSFSTLEIQRTEQGDSAMYLCASSLAGGNTDTQYFGPGTRLTVL.

The rearrangement joins TRBV11-1 to TRBJ2-7; D is unclear. Germline CDR1 reads SGHAT; CDR2 reads FQDESV (reference sequence). Trimming shortened V by 5 bases and J by 5 bases, and 13 bases separated the two germline ends. There are 13 residues in the CDR3. The DNA for the CDR3 is TGTGCCAGCAGCCTCCTAACAACCCACGAGCAGTACTTC. As protein: CASSLLTTHEQYF.

The chain carries TRBV5-1 and TRBJ2-3; 8 bases line up with TRBD2. Germline V gives CDR1 SGHRS, CDR2 YFSETQ. CDR3 length equals 15 residues. With V trimmed by 0 bases and J by 6 bases, 6 bases remained unmatched. CDR3 sequence: CASSLGGRRPDTQYF. CDR3 DNA: TGCGCCAGCAGCTTGGGCGGGAGGAGGCCTGATACGCAGTATTTT.

This chain connects TRBV5-1 to TRBJ2-5, with D hard to call. Germline assignment: CDR1 SGHRS and CDR2 YFSETQ. V shed 0 bases and J shed 4 bases, with 10 bases lying between them. The CDR3 contains 14 residues. The CDR3 DNA reads as TGCGCCAGCAGCTTGGGGGGTAACGGAGAGACCCAGTACTTC. This gives the protein CASSLGGNGETQYF.

Remarks on this clone: At one end, the junction sequence differs from germline, possibly due to a read error. The rearrangement links TRBV12-3 or TRBV12-4 to TRBJ1-1; TRBD1 might be the D (6 bases). The CDR3 has 11 amino acids. As DNA, the CDR3 is TGTGCCAGCAGTAGGGGGAGGGGCGACGCCTTT. Residues: CASSRGRGDAF.

The chain has TRBV6-5 and TRBJ1-1, with D possibly being TRBD1 (6 bases). CDR3 length: 14 residues. Germline V gene sequence: CDR1 MNHEY, CDR2 SVGAGI. Trimming pared 2 bases from V and 3 bases from J, leaving 10 bases between. The CDR3 DNA follows: TGTGCCAGCAGTTACGTGGGGGGCTACACTGAAGCTTTCTTT. It is translated as CASSYVGGYTEAFF.

This sequence joins TRBV6-5 and TRBJ1-1; a weak D match, TRBD1 (5 bases). Looked up from germline, CDR1 is MNHEY and CDR2 is SVGAGI. The V end was cut by 7 bases, the J end by 3 bases, with 15 bases between. The CDR3 is 14 amino acids. This CDR3 is CASTVRGAYTEAFF. The CDR3 DNA sequence: TGTGCCAGCACTGTTCGCGGGGCTTACACTGAAGCTTTCTTT.